One TCR beta chain is described in this entry. The sample belongs to a study of cytomegalovirus exposure and HLA in healthy donors. Study overall: Genotyping showed 81% of almost 400 donors falling in the Caucasian-associated ancestry cluster.

The PCR had 60 Vbeta and 13 Jbeta primers. Generated by immunoSEQ multiplex PCR, the TCRdb table keeps only in-frame clones and is missing some. The sample has some 83,000 clones, about 69% seen once. The CDR3 extends over 16 amino acids. V lost 1 base and J 5 bases, leaving 15 bases between the germline ends. Germline V gene sequence: CDR1 SGHVS, CDR2 FQNEAQ. The receptor was derived from a man in his 60s in good health and CMV-seronegative. Sequencing input: PBMCs. This sequence joins TRBV7-8 and TRBJ2-1, with TRBD2 as a possible D gene (7 bases). The CDR3 is CASSLGGGGANNEQFF. CDR3 sequence (DNA): TGTGCCAGCAGCTTAGGGGGGGGCGGGGCAAACAATGAGCAGTTCTTC.